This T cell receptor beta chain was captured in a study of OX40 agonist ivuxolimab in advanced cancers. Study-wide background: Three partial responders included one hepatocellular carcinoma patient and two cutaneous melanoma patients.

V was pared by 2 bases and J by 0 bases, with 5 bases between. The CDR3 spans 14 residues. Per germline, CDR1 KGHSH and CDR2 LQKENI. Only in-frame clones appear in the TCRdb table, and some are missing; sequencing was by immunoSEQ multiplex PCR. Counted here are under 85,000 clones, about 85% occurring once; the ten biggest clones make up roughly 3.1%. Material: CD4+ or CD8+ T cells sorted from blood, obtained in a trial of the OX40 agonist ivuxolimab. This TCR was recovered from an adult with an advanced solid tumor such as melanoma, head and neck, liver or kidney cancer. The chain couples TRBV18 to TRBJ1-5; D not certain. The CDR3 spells CASSPGYSNQPQHF. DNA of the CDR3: TGTGCCAGCTCACCAGGGTATAGCAATCAGCCCCAGCATTTT.